The rows below give T cell receptor beta chains drawn from one sample of a study of cytomegalovirus exposure and HLA in healthy donors. Libraries were prepared by immunoSEQ multiplex PCR; TCRdb keeps only in-frame clonotypes and omits some of them. The sample carries roughly 180,000 clones, roughly 88% recorded once. Sequencing was performed on PBMCs. All receptors derive from a girl aged 2-10 years in good health and CMV-seropositive. Each CDR3 is given with its conserved first and last residue. Each record gives: CDR3 protein, CDR3 DNA, clone size, V gene, D gene, J gene. D genes are given only for firm matches. Clone size is not always given. Where it is, it says once, few, many or a class for expanded clones.

CDR3aa: CASSLQGAFEQYF
CDR3nt: TGTGCCAGCAGTTTACAGGGGGCCTTCGAGCAGTACTTC
abundance: .
v_gene: TRBV6-1
d_gene: TRBD1
j_gene: TRBJ2-7

CDR3aa: CASSFTPDNQPQHF
CDR3nt: TGTGCCAGCAGTTTCACCCCAGACAATCAGCCCCAGCATTTT
abundance: .
v_gene: TRBV28
d_gene: .
j_gene: TRBJ1-5

CDR3aa: CAWSVAGDLDTQYF
CDR3nt: TGTGCCTGGAGTGTAGCGGGAGATTTAGATACGCAGTATTTT
abundance: .
v_gene: TRBV30
d_gene: TRBD2
j_gene: TRBJ2-3

CDR3aa: CATSSYFFGRGRNTEAFF
CDR3nt: TGTGCCACCAGCAGTTACTTCTTTGGTAGGGGGAGGAACACTGAAGCTTTCTTT
abundance: .
v_gene: TRBV15
d_gene: .
j_gene: TRBJ1-1

CDR3aa: CASYSNRAPNYGYTF
CDR3nt: TGTGCCAGCTACTCGAACAGAGCCCCTAACTATGGCTACACCTTC
abundance: .
v_gene: TRBV27
d_gene: .
j_gene: TRBJ1-2

CDR3aa: CAWRSGPTYEQYF
CDR3nt: TGTGCCTGGAGATCAGGTCCTACCTACGAGCAGTACTTC
abundance: .
v_gene: TRBV30
d_gene: .
j_gene: TRBJ2-7

CDR3aa: CASGPRTGSGYTF
CDR3nt: TGTGCTAGTGGTCCAAGGACGGGGTCTGGCTACACCTTC
abundance: .
v_gene: TRBV12-5
d_gene: .
j_gene: TRBJ1-2

CDR3aa: CASGISGTSGSLYEQFF
CDR3nt: TGTGCCAGCGGAATCTCCGGGACTAGCGGGAGTTTGTATGAGCAGTTCTTC
abundance: .
v_gene: TRBV5-4
d_gene: TRBD2
j_gene: TRBJ2-1

CDR3aa: CASSPPLSGADTQYF
CDR3nt: TGTGCCAGCAGCCCCCCGCTGTCCGGAGCAGATACGCAGTATTTT
abundance: .
v_gene: TRBV11-2
d_gene: .
j_gene: TRBJ2-3

CDR3aa: CASTRGLETGELFF
CDR3nt: TGTGCCAGCACGAGGGGGTTAGAGACCGGGGAGCTGTTTTTT
abundance: .
v_gene: TRBV5-4
d_gene: .
j_gene: TRBJ2-2

CDR3aa: CASSQQGVGETQYF
CDR3nt: TGCGCCAGCAGCCAACAGGGGGTCGGGGAGACCCAGTACTTC
abundance: .
v_gene: TRBV4-1
d_gene: TRBD1
j_gene: TRBJ2-5

CDR3aa: CASTLDREGNQPQHF
CDR3nt: TGTGCCAGTACCCTAGACAGGGAGGGCAATCAGCCCCAGCATTTT
abundance: .
v_gene: TRBV19
d_gene: TRBD1
j_gene: TRBJ1-5

CDR3aa: CASSGTENSNQPQHF
CDR3nt: TGTGCCAGCAGTGGGACAGAGAATAGCAATCAGCCCCAGCATTTT
abundance: .
v_gene: TRBV25-1
d_gene: .
j_gene: TRBJ1-5

CDR3aa: CASTPLPPGIHTQYF
CDR3nt: TGTGCCAGCACGCCCCTTCCCCCCGGGATTCATACGCAGTATTTT
abundance: .
v_gene: TRBV6-5
d_gene: .
j_gene: TRBJ2-3

CDR3aa: CASSNRISNQPQHF
CDR3nt: TGTGCCAGCAGCAACAGGATTAGCAATCAGCCCCAGCATTTT
abundance: .
v_gene: TRBV6-1
d_gene: .
j_gene: TRBJ1-5

CDR3aa: CASGRRVPSDQPQHF
CDR3nt: TGTGCCAGCGGTCGGAGGGTCCCCAGCGATCAGCCCCAGCATTTT
abundance: few
v_gene: TRBV6-5
d_gene: .
j_gene: TRBJ1-5

CDR3aa: CAWSRLAGSTDTQYF
CDR3nt: TGTGCCTGGAGCAGACTAGCGGGAAGCACAGATACGCAGTATTTT
abundance: .
v_gene: TRBV30
d_gene: TRBD2
j_gene: TRBJ2-3

CDR3aa: CASSLLGLAVDKPAVKRFF
CDR3nt: TGTGCCAGCAGCTTGCTGGGACTAGCGGTGGACAAACCGGCGGTGAAGCGGTTCTTC
abundance: .
v_gene: TRBV5-6
d_gene: TRBD2
j_gene: TRBJ2-1

CDR3aa: CASSWGGNQETQYF
CDR3nt: TGTGCCAGCAGCTGGGGGGGGAACCAAGAGACCCAGTACTTC
abundance: .
v_gene: TRBV11-3
d_gene: TRBD2
j_gene: TRBJ2-5

CDR3aa: CAWSWTSGNEQFF
CDR3nt: TGTGCCTGGAGTTGGACTAGCGGCAATGAGCAGTTCTTC
abundance: .
v_gene: TRBV30
d_gene: TRBD2
j_gene: TRBJ2-1

CDR3aa: CAWSSRGRFLELPPPGYTF
CDR3nt: TGTGCCTGGAGTAGTCGTGGCAGGTTTCTTGAGCTGCCACCTCCGGGCTACACCTTC
abundance: once
v_gene: TRBV30
d_gene: .
j_gene: TRBJ1-2

CDR3aa: CASSPGLALQETQYF
CDR3nt: TGTGCCAGCAGCCCGGGACTAGCGTTACAAGAGACCCAGTACTTC
abundance: .
v_gene: TRBV5-4
d_gene: TRBD2
j_gene: TRBJ2-5

CDR3aa: CASSFVTGGVENTGELFF
CDR3nt: TGCGCCAGCAGCTTTGTCACAGGTGGGGTTGAGAACACCGGGGAGCTGTTTTTT
abundance: .
v_gene: TRBV5-1
d_gene: .
j_gene: TRBJ2-2

CDR3aa: CAWRSWGVEKLFF
CDR3nt: TGTGCCTGGAGGTCCTGGGGGGTTGAAAAACTGTTTTTT
abundance: .
v_gene: TRBV30
d_gene: .
j_gene: TRBJ1-4

CDR3aa: CASSAGTSLLPETQYF
CDR3nt: TGTGCCAGCAGCGCCGGGACTAGCTTACTCCCGGAGACCCAGTACTTC
abundance: .
v_gene: TRBV9
d_gene: TRBD2
j_gene: TRBJ2-5

CDR3aa: CASRLAGYDEQFF
CDR3nt: TGTGCCAGTAGACTAGCGGGGTACGATGAGCAGTTCTTC
abundance: .
v_gene: TRBV6-1
d_gene: TRBD2
j_gene: TRBJ2-1

CDR3aa: CASSAVYYEQYF
CDR3nt: TGTGCCAGCAGCGCGGTGTACTACGAGCAGTACTTC
abundance: .
v_gene: TRBV7-2
d_gene: .
j_gene: TRBJ2-7

CDR3aa: CASSPGQAMNTEAFF
CDR3nt: TGTGCCAGCAGCCCTGGACAGGCCATGAACACTGAAGCTTTCTTT
abundance: once
v_gene: TRBV7-6
d_gene: TRBD1
j_gene: TRBJ1-1

CDR3aa: CASSLQSKQYF
CDR3nt: TGTGCCAGCAGCTTGCAGTCCAAGCAGTACTTC
abundance: .
v_gene: TRBV5-6
d_gene: .
j_gene: TRBJ2-7

CDR3aa: CASSLYVAGLKDTQYF
CDR3nt: TGCGCCAGCAGCTTGTACGTAGCGGGGTTGAAAGATACGCAGTATTTT
abundance: .
v_gene: TRBV5-1
d_gene: TRBD2
j_gene: TRBJ2-3